Sequencing of this T cell receptor beta chain was carried out in a study of cytomegalovirus exposure and HLA in healthy donors. Assay: immunoSEQ multiplex PCR; the TCRdb copy retains only in-frame clones and omits some. The sample lists around 250,000 clones; roughly 89% were seen once. The sequenced material came from PBMCs. The receptor comes from a woman under 30 in good health and CMV-seronegative.

The CDR3 DNA sequence: TGCAGCGTTGGCCAGGGGACTAACTATGGCTACACCTTC. Its protein is CSVGQGTNYGYTF. V is TRBV29-1 and J is TRBJ1-2; the D gene is possibly TRBD1 (6 bases). Germline V gene data show CDR1 as SQVTM and CDR2 as ANQGSEA. This CDR3 has 13 amino acids. Trimming left V 4 bases short and J 0 bases short, with 9 bases between.